These 17 T cell receptor beta chains originate from one sample sequenced in a study of PD-1 blockade in classical Hodgkin lymphoma. In every patient, relapse followed autologous stem cell transplantation, while exposure to brentuximab vedotin differed. Measured with immunoSEQ multiplex PCR; TCRdb has only the in-frame clones, and not every one. The sample lists roughly 97,000 clones, over 80% seen once, with roughly an eighth in the top ten. The sample consisted of peripheral blood mononuclear cells (PBMCs), taken at baseline. The receptors shown here come from a human donor with classical Hodgkin lymphoma.

This CDR3 reads CASSKDTILNYGYTF. For the CDR3, the DNA is TGTGCCAGTAGTAAGGACACAATTCTAAACTATGGCTACACCTTC. The genes are TRBV19 and TRBJ1-2; D possibly corresponds to TRBD1 (5 bases). This CDR3 is built from 15 residues. V lost 4 bases and J lost 2, with 14 bases in between. Germline V gives CDR1 LNHDA, CDR2 SQIVND (reference sequence).

This clone was observed at least ten times. The chain carries TRBV10-3 and TRBJ2-7; a weak D match, TRBD1 (5 bases). Germline CDR1 and CDR2: ENHRY and SYGVKD. The CDR3 sequence is 13 residues long. Trimming left V 4 bases short and J 6 bases short, with 13 bases between. The CDR3, as DNA: TGTGCCATCAGTGGGCTGCAGGGCGGCGAGCAGTACTTC. Protein: CAISGLQGGEQYF.

The V gene is TRBV27, the J gene TRBJ2-1; tentatively, D is TRBD2 (5 bases). Germline CDR1 and CDR2: MNHEY and SMNVEV (reference sequence). V was clipped by 7 bases and J by 4 bases, with 17 bases between them. This CDR3 has 15 residues. The CDR3 loop reads CASTRPGLLYNEQFF. The CDR3 DNA reads TGTGCCAGCACTAGACCCGGACTTTTATACAATGAGCAGTTCTTC.

This clone was seen only once. The V call is TRBV28, the J call TRBJ2-1; D is perhaps TRBD2 (8 bases). CDR3 length: 17 amino acids. Between the trimmed V and J ends, which lost 2 bases and 4 bases, there was a span of 18 bases. CDR1 is MDHEN, CDR2 SYDVKM, per germline. As DNA, the CDR3 is TGTGCCAGCAGTTTAGCCACGGGAGGGGGCTTTTACAATGAGCAGTTCTTC. Its protein is CASSLATGGGFYNEQFF.

The J gene is TRBJ2-7, the V gene TRBV7-2, with D perhaps assigned TRBD1 or TRBD2 (5 bases each). The CDR3 contains 15 residues. V lost 0 bases and J lost 2, with 11 bases in between. In germline, CDR1 is SGHTA, CDR2 FQGNSA. The CDR3 bases are TGTGCCAGCAGCTTAGCGCTGGGGGAGACCTACGAGCAGTACTTC. Amino acid sequence: CASSLALGETYEQYF.

CDR3 sequence (DNA): TGTGCCAGCAGCCCGGTTGGAGATACGCAGTATTTT. Its translation: CASSPVGDTQYF. V is TRBV11-2 and J is TRBJ2-3, with D unresolved. There are 12 residues in the CDR3. V was shortened by 5 bases and J by 5 bases, with 8 bases between the two germline ends. The V gene's germline CDR1 is SGHAT and CDR2 FQNNGV.

V and J are TRBV2 and TRBJ1-2, with D possibly matching TRBD1 (6 bases). The V and J ends lost 8 bases and 4 bases respectively, with 11 bases between them. CDR3 length equals 12 residues. CDR1 is SNHLY, CDR2 FYNNEI, per germline. The DNA of the CDR3 is TGTGCCAGCGGGGAGGGGGGCTATGGCTACACCTTC. This gives the protein CASGEGGYGYTF.

The rearrangement links TRBV6-6 to TRBJ2-1, with 7 nucleotides matching TRBD2. The trim removed 6 bases at V and 3 bases at J, leaving 8 bases unmatched. Per germline, CDR1 MNHNY and CDR2 SVGAGI (reference sequence). This CDR3 comprises 15 residues. As DNA, the CDR3 is TGTGCCAGCAGAAAAGAGCGGGAAGTCTACAATGAGCAGTTCTTC. As protein: CASRKEREVYNEQFF.

This chain joins TRBV27 and TRBJ2-7; 9 bases are shared with TRBD1. This CDR3 comprises 14 residues. Germline V gives CDR1 MNHEY, CDR2 SMNVEV (reference sequence). Unmatched junction bases numbered 10, after V lost 9 bases and J lost 4 bases. The chain's CDR3 is CASGTGGSPYEQYF. As DNA, the CDR3 is TGTGCCAGTGGCACAGGGGGCTCCCCGTACGAGCAGTACTTC.

This clone was counted between two and nine times. CDR3 coding DNA: TGTGCTAGTGGTCCCGATGGTAGGTCCTACGAGCAGTACTTC. Encoded protein: CASGPDGRSYEQYF. This chain uses TRBV12-5 with TRBJ2-7; D remains unclear. CDR1 is LGHNT and CDR2 is FRNRAP in the germline V gene. CDR3 length: 14 residues. Trimming stripped 5 bases from V and 1 base from J, with 12 bases between.

J is TRBJ1-4 and V is TRBV9; 8 positions match TRBD1. The CDR3 totals 14 residues. Germline values: CDR1 SGDLS, CDR2 YYNGEE. With V trimmed by 2 bases and J by 10 bases, 7 bases remained unmatched. The CDR3 reads CASSVSGGLGKLFF. In nucleotides, the CDR3 is TGTGCCAGCAGCGTTTCAGGGGGCCTCGGAAAACTGTTTTTT. Together with reference TRBV9 and TRBJ1-4, the CDR3 gives the full variable domain: DSGVTQTPKHLITATGQRVTLRCSPRSGDLSVYWYQQSLDQGLQFLIQYYNGEERAKGNILERFSAQQFPDLHSELNLSSLELGDSALYFCASSVSGGLGKLFFGSGTQLSVL.

The rearrangement links TRBV19 to TRBJ2-7; perhaps TRBD1 as D (6 bases). CDR1 is LNHDA, CDR2 SQIVND, per germline (reference sequence). This CDR3 contains 15 residues. Trimming removed 5 bases from V and 5 bases from J, with 19 bases in between. This CDR3 reads CASSSAGTWGHEQYF. The DNA for the CDR3 is TGTGCCAGTAGTTCCGCCGGGACATGGGGCCACGAGCAGTACTTC.

The V call is TRBV9, the J call TRBJ2-1, with TRBD2 matching 14 bases. CDR1 SGDLS and CDR2 YYNGEE come from the germline V gene. The CDR3 contains 15 residues. After removal of 3 bases from V and 12 bases from J, the junction contained 8 bases not matched to a gene. The CDR3 DNA sequence: TGTGCCAGCAGCGCCACCGGGACTAGCGGGAGAGGGCAGTTCTTC. Translated: CASSATGTSGRGQFF.

The rearrangement links TRBV29-1 to TRBJ2-5, with D possibly matching TRBD1 (6 bases). Trimming pared 4 bases from V and 5 bases from J, leaving 11 bases between. Germline assignment: CDR1 SQVTM and CDR2 ANQGSEA. This CDR3 has 12 amino acids. Here the CDR3 reads CSVGDTGETQYF. CDR3 nucleotide sequence: TGCAGCGTTGGGGACACAGGGGAGACCCAGTACTTC.

This chain uses TRBV30 with TRBJ1-2; D is uncertain. The germline gives CDR1 GTSNPN, CDR2 SVGIG (reference sequence). The CDR3 is 12 amino acids. V lost 4 bases to trimming and J lost 0 bases, with 6 bases between them. CDR3: CAWNSANYGYTF. The CDR3 DNA reads TGTGCCTGGAACAGCGCTAACTATGGCTACACCTTC.

This rearrangement joins TRBV7-8 to TRBJ2-5, with 7 bases aligning to TRBD2. Trimming took 8 bases from V and 5 from J; bases not matched to a gene: 11. Germline CDR1 is SGHVS and CDR2 is FQNEAQ. The CDR3 covers 14 residues. CDR3 sequence reads: CASGRLALPETQYF. CDR3 sequence (DNA): TGTGCCAGCGGACGACTAGCCCTCCCCGAGACCCAGTACTTC.

Notes on this clone: In the same sample, other DNA sequences code for this CDR3. This chain links TRBV7-8 with TRBJ1-3; D unresolved. CDR3 length: 15 residues. Germline CDR1 is SGHVS and CDR2 is FQNEAQ. Trimming removed 0 bases at V and 0 bases at J, with 6 bases between. The DNA of the CDR3 is TGTGCCAGCAGCTTAGCGGTGGGCTCTGGAAACACCATATATTTT. Protein: CASSLAVGSGNTIYF.